The 25 T cell receptor beta chains given below trace back to one sample, sequenced in a study of blood T cells in healthy people across ages (dated by TCRdb to the mid-2010s). The library was generated by 5' RACE. The sequencer was an Illumina HiSeq 2500. A second roughly 6 to 11 cycle PCR used a sample-barcoded 5' primer and a J-beta primer mix. TCRdb redid the processing of the public reads, applying fastp at Q25 and MiXCR, and retained in-frame beta chains. Under each unique CDR3 protein, matching rows form one entry showing the most common genes and DNA. The sample table records about 1.8 million distinct CDR3 sequences; around 50% of these occur just once. In total, the top ten clones hold about 2.1% of the sample. The specimen was blood. The origin of the receptors is a woman in her forties in good health.

The CDR3 sequence: CASRLGLAGGRDTQYF. In nucleotides, the CDR3 is TGTGCCAGCAGACTCGGACTAGCGGGGGGTCGAGATACGCAGTATTTT. The chain employs TRBV2 and TRBJ2-3, with TRBD2 identical over 14 bases. V gave up 6 bases and J gave up 5 bases; unmatched junction bases: 7. Per germline, CDR1 SNHLY and CDR2 FYNNEI. The CDR3 is made up of 16 amino acids.

This clonotype appeared a few times. The V call is TRBV6-4, the J call TRBJ2-3; D ambiguous. Trimming cost V 0 bases and J 6 bases, with 7 bases left between them. Per germline, CDR1 MRHNA and CDR2 SNTAGT. The CDR3 extends over 13 amino acids. For the CDR3, the DNA is TGTGCCAGCAGTGACTCACGGATGGATACGCAGTATTTT. It codes for CASSDSRMDTQYF.

This clonotype was counted a few times. V and J are TRBV12-3 or TRBV12-4 and TRBJ1-2; TRBD1 is a possible D gene (6 bases). Trimming cost V 6 bases and J 3 bases, with 11 bases left between them. The CDR3 is made up of 13 amino acids. The CDR3 reads CASSLRGYYGYTF. CDR3 coding DNA: TGTGCCAGCAGCCTGAGGGGGTACTATGGCTACACCTTC.

Here the CDR3 reads CASSPYTGDSGANVLTF. The CDR3 DNA follows: TGTGCCAGCAGCCCTTATACGGGGGACTCTGGGGCCAACGTCCTGACTTTC. V gene TRBV5-8 combines with J gene TRBJ2-6, with a weak D call TRBD2 (6 bases). The CDR3 consists of 17 residues. The germline CDR1 and CDR2 sequences are SGHTS and YDEGEE. The V end was cut by 4 bases, the J end by 0 bases, with 14 bases between.

J is TRBJ2-3 and V is TRBV24-1, with D maybe TRBD2 (6 bases). Germline assignment: CDR1 KGHDR and CDR2 SFDVKD. CDR3 length equals 17 residues. Trimming pared 2 bases from V and 1 base from J, leaving 15 bases between. CDR3 nucleotide sequence: TGTGCCACCAGTGATTCGCGGGGAACGTCCGGCACAGATACGCAGTATTTT. Translating gives CATSDSRGTSGTDTQYF.

Here the CDR3 reads CASSSSPGGDNNEQFF. CDR3 DNA: TGTGCCAGCAGTTCCTCTCCAGGCGGGGACAACAATGAGCAGTTCTTC. The chain joins TRBV12-3 or TRBV12-4 to TRBJ2-1, with D perhaps matching TRBD1 or TRBD2 (6 bases each). The CDR3 runs 16 residues. V lost 4 bases and J 5 bases, leaving 18 bases between the germline ends.

CDR3 amino acids: CASSLVYRENYGYTF. The CDR3 region has the DNA TGTGCCAGCAGCTTGGTGTACAGGGAGAACTATGGCTACACCTTC. The chain is built from TRBV5-6 and TRBJ1-2; D perhaps matches TRBD1 (6 bases). The CDR3 extends over 15 amino acids. Looked up from germline, CDR1 is SGHDT and CDR2 is YYEEEE. Trimming cost V 0 bases and J 2 bases, with 11 bases left between them.

This clonotype turned up a few times. The chain couples TRBV6-5 to TRBJ1-5; D gene unclear. In germline, CDR1 is MNHEY, CDR2 SVGAGI. The CDR3 length is 14 residues. Trimming took off 5 bases at V and 0 bases at J, with 8 bases between the two ends. The CDR3 sequence: CASSQEYSNQPQHF. As DNA, the CDR3 is TGTGCCAGCAGTCAAGAATATAGCAATCAGCCCCAGCATTTT.

This chain uses TRBV12-3 or TRBV12-4 with TRBJ2-5; TRBD1 agrees at 7 bases. V shed 2 bases, J shed 5 bases, and the junction held 11 bases outside the gene matches. The CDR3 consists of 16 residues. The CDR3 sequence: CASSLSPTGWGETQYF. For the CDR3, the DNA is TGTGCCAGCAGTTTATCCCCGACAGGGTGGGGGGAGACCCAGTACTTC.

This chain links TRBV11-2 with TRBJ2-3; 7 nucleotides match TRBD1. Germline V CDR1 and CDR2: SGHAT, FQNNGV. Losses at the gene ends were 3 bases for V and 4 bases for J; bases not matched to a gene: 4. The CDR3 is 14 residues long. The CDR3 here is CASSFRDSPDTQYF. CDR3 DNA sequence: TGTGCCAGCAGCTTCCGGGACAGTCCAGATACGCAGTATTTT.

The genes are TRBV20-1 and TRBJ1-2; no clear D. The CDR3 is 13 amino acids. V was pared by 3 bases and J by 2 bases, with 10 bases between. Germline V CDR1 and CDR2: DFQATT, SNEGSKA (reference sequence). DNA for the CDR3: TGCAGTGCTAGTTCCGCGGGAAACTATGGCTACACCTTC. Its translation: CSASSAGNYGYTF.

This clonotype has just a few counts. The chain recombines TRBV14 with TRBJ2-7; TRBD2 matches 12 bases. Germline assignment: CDR1 SGHDN and CDR2 FVKESK. This CDR3 contains 17 residues. The J segment lost 2 bases and the V segment lost 0 bases, leaving 5 bases of the junction unmatched. CDR3 bases: TGTGCCAGCAGCCAAGATCGTGGACTAGCGGGGCCCTACGAGCAGTACTTC. Protein sequence: CASSQDRGLAGPYEQYF.

The rearrangement joins TRBV7-2 to TRBJ2-3; the D is unclear. CDR1 and CDR2 (germline): SGHTA, FQGNSA. Trimming cost V 5 bases and J 5 bases, with 8 bases left between them. The CDR3 is 12 amino acids. The CDR3 here is CASSQAKDTQYF. CDR3 in DNA: TGTGCCAGCAGCCAAGCGAAAGATACGCAGTATTTT.

J is TRBJ2-1 and V is TRBV11-2; tentative D call: TRBD1 (5 bases). Germline V lookup: CDR1 SGHAT, CDR2 FQNNGV. Trimming pared 5 bases from V and 7 bases from J, leaving 15 bases between. This CDR3 contains 14 residues. Here the CDR3 DNA reads TGTGCCAGCAGCCACCAGGGCTTTCAAAATGAGCAGTTCTTC. As protein: CASSHQGFQNEQFF.

This chain joins TRBV5-1 and TRBJ2-5; tentatively, D is TRBD2 (5 bases). The length of the CDR3 is 13 residues. The germline V and J ends were trimmed by 6 bases and 4 bases, with 13 bases remaining between them. CDR1 is SGHRS, CDR2 YFSETQ, per germline. The CDR3 loop is CASNGGWGETQYF. For the CDR3, the DNA is TGCGCCAGCAACGGAGGTTGGGGAGAGACCCAGTACTTC.

V gene TRBV7-3 combines with J gene TRBJ2-5; TRBD1 is a possible D gene (6 bases). The CDR3 length is 14 residues. The germline V and J ends were trimmed by 6 bases and 11 bases, with 22 bases remaining between them. Germline CDR1 and CDR2: SGHTA and FQGTGA. The CDR3 region has the DNA TGTGCCAGCAGACAGGGTAGATCTAACAATGAGCAGTACTTC. Its protein product is CASRQGRSNNEQYF.

The genes are TRBV4-3 and TRBJ2-3, with D perhaps given as TRBD1 or TRBD2 (5 bases each). The CDR3 has 14 amino acids. Per germline, CDR1 LGHNA and CDR2 YSLEER. Trimming cost V 1 base and J 2 bases, with 7 bases left between them. DNA for the CDR3: TGCGCCAGCAGCCAAGGGGACGCCACAGATACGCAGTATTTT. Protein sequence: CASSQGDATDTQYF.

The V gene is TRBV29-1, the J gene TRBJ1-1; TRBD1 aligns across 7 bases. This CDR3 has 14 amino acids. The J segment lost 4 bases and the V segment lost 6 bases, leaving 11 bases of the junction unmatched. Germline V lookup: CDR1 SQVTM, CDR2 ANQGSEA. This CDR3 is CSVPSRGRSTEAFF. The CDR3 region has the DNA TGCAGCGTCCCCTCGAGGGGGCGATCCACTGAAGCTTTCTTT.

The chain combines TRBV7-3 with TRBJ1-6; a weak D match, TRBD1 (5 bases). V was cut by 5 bases and J by 9 bases, with 11 bases left in between. The V gene's germline CDR1 is SGHTA and CDR2 FQGTGA. The CDR3 consists of 13 residues. The CDR3 loop reads CASSQGPSSPLHF. CDR3 in DNA: TGTGCCAGCAGCCAGGGACCGAGTTCACCCCTCCACTTT.

The V gene is TRBV4-1, the J gene TRBJ1-4; a possible D gene is TRBD1 (5 bases). This CDR3 contains 15 residues. Trimming removed 1 base from V and 4 bases from J, with 10 bases in between. CDR1 is MGHRA and CDR2 is YSYEKL in the germline V gene. The CDR3, as DNA: TGCGCCAGCAGCCAAGGGGACGGCCTTAATGAAAAACTGTTTTTT. Translating gives CASSQGDGLNEKLFF.

This clonotype was seen a handful of times. This rearrangement joins TRBV27 to TRBJ2-7; 9 nucleotides agree with TRBD1. Germline CDR1 and CDR2: MNHEY and SMNVEV (reference sequence). J lost 4 bases, V lost 2 bases, and 9 bases had no gene match. The CDR3 runs 16 residues. The CDR3 bases are TGTGCCAGCAGTTTACGGGGACAGGGAGGAGGATACGAGCAGTACTTC. Translation: CASSLRGQGGGYEQYF.

The table lists this clonotype with a few counts. The chain links TRBV4-1 to TRBJ2-5, with D maybe TRBD2 (5 bases). CDR1 is MGHRA and CDR2 is YSYEKL in the germline V gene. V was shortened by 2 bases and J by 2 bases, with 9 bases between the two germline ends. This CDR3 region has 14 residues. The CDR3 here is CASSQRRGQETQYF. In nucleotides, the CDR3 is TGCGCCAGCAGCCAAAGACGGGGACAAGAGACCCAGTACTTC.

CDR3 bases: TGTGCCAGCAGCCTGCACTTCCTGTCAGAGACCCAGTACTTC. This codes for CASSLHFLSETQYF. The rearrangement links TRBV14 to TRBJ2-5, with unresolved D. The CDR3 loop spans 14 amino acids. V gave up 4 bases and J gave up 4 bases, with 13 bases separating them. The germline V gene has CDR1 SGHDN and CDR2 FVKESK.

Worth noting for this clonotype: With a much larger clone just one base away, this may be a read error. This chain connects TRBV4-1 to TRBJ2-5, with a weak D call TRBD2 (6 bases). CDR1 and CDR2 from the germline V gene are MGHRA and YSYEKL. Deletions cut 0 bases from V and 9 bases from J, with 11 bases between. The CDR3 extends over 13 amino acids. The DNA for the CDR3 is TGCGCCAGCAGCCAAGATGAAGGGAGGTCCCAGTACTTC. It encodes CASSQDEGRSQYF.

A few counts support this clonotype. The genes are TRBV6-1 and TRBJ2-6; perhaps TRBD1 as D (7 bases). Germline CDR1 is MNHNS and CDR2 is SASEGT. This CDR3 spans 18 amino acids. V lost 3 bases and J lost 3, with 18 bases in between. The CDR3 protein is CASSESRRGLRGANVLTF. As DNA, the CDR3 is TGTGCCAGCAGTGAGAGTCGGAGGGGGCTTCGTGGGGCCAACGTCCTGACTTTC.